The rows below give T cell receptor beta chains drawn from one sample of a study of T cell responses to AZD1222 COVID-19 vaccine. Some clones are missing from TCRdb's copy, which holds only in-frame ones; the method was immunoSEQ multiplex PCR. The table records 50,000 to 65,000 clones, about 90% of them present only once. Specimen: peripheral blood, collected 28 days after the second AZD1222 dose. The receptors were sampled from an adult who received the AZD1222 COVID-19 vaccine. The CDR3 runs from the conserved cysteine through the conserved F or W. A D gene is named only where the DNA matches it firmly. Not every row has a clone size; where given, it reads once, few, many or a size class.

>.|TRBJ2-5|TRBV6-1|.
CASSEATKTQYF
TGTGCCAGCAGTGAAGCGACGAAGACCCAGTACTTC
>.|TRBJ2-2|TRBV6-5|.
CASIGGRVTGELFF
TGTGCCAGTATCGGGGGCAGGGTAACCGGGGAGCTGTTTTTT
>TRBD1|TRBJ2-7|TRBV12-5|few
CASGRTGSSYEQYF
TGTGCTAGTGGACGGACAGGAAGCTCCTACGAGCAGTACTTC
>TRBD1|TRBJ2-7|TRBV5-6|.
CASSLVGDSPGSSRQYF
TGTGCCAGCAGCTTGGTGGGGGACAGTCCGGGCTCTTCGCGGCAGTACTTC
>.|TRBJ2-5|TRBV28|.
CATRRQGWETQYF
TGTGCCACCCGGAGGCAGGGGTGGGAGACCCAGTACTTC
>.|TRBJ1-1|TRBV21-1|.
CASSRVKYRVNTEAFF
TGTGCCAGCAGCAGGGTAAAATACAGGGTGAACACTGAAGCTTTCTTT
>TRBD2|TRBJ2-7|TRBV30|once
CAWSVGLAGYEQYF
TGTGCCTGGAGTGTAGGTCTAGCGGGGTACGAGCAGTACTTC
>TRBD2|TRBJ2-2|TRBV10-1|.
CANNPGTSEPANTGELFF
TGCGCAAACAACCCCGGGACTAGCGAACCCGCGAACACCGGGGAGCTGTTTTTT
>TRBD2|TRBJ2-1|TRBV4-3|.
CASSRGLAGGLYNEQFF
TGCGCCAGCAGTCGAGGACTAGCGGGAGGTTTATACAATGAGCAGTTCTTC
>.|TRBJ1-6|TRBV6-5|.
CASSYSGGADNSPLHF
TGTGCCAGCAGTTACTCGGGGGGGGCGGACAATTCACCCCTCCACTTT
>TRBD2|TRBJ2-1|TRBV5-1|.
CASSPYKSGSYNEQFF
TGCGCCAGCAGCCCCTACAAAAGCGGGAGTTACAATGAGCAGTTCTTC
>TRBD1|TRBJ2-3|TRBV11-2|.
CASSFNRGSTDTQYF
TGTGCCAGCAGCTTCAACAGGGGAAGCACAGATACGCAGTATTTT
>TRBD2|TRBJ2-6|TRBV9|.
CASSEAGGPSGANVLTF
TGTGCCAGCAGTGAAGCGGGAGGGCCCTCTGGGGCCAACGTCCTGACTTTC
>.|TRBJ1-2|TRBV5-1|.
CASSKTTDGYTF
TGCGCCAGCAGTAAAACGACGGATGGCTACACCTTC
>.|TRBJ2-5|TRBV3-1/TRBV3-2|.
CASSLVRETQYF
TGTGCCAGCAGCCTAGTGAGGGAGACCCAGTACTTC
>.|TRBJ2-7|TRBV29-1|.
CSADSPLGEQYF
TGCAGCGCGGACAGTCCCCTTGGCGAGCAGTACTTC
>.|TRBJ2-5|TRBV19|.
CASSLWTDAFQETQYF
TGTGCCAGTAGCCTATGGACGGATGCGTTCCAAGAGACCCAGTACTTC
>.|TRBJ1-6|TRBV12-3/TRBV12-4|.
CASSLINSPLHF
TGTGCCAGCAGTTTAATAAATTCACCCCTCCACTTT
>.|TRBJ2-7|TRBV5-1|.
CASSFNSHSSYEQYF
TGCGCCAGCAGCTTCAACAGCCATTCATCCTACGAGCAGTACTTC
>TRBD1|TRBJ2-7|TRBV9|.
CASSVGGQGQYEQYF
TGTGCCAGCAGCGTAGGGGGACAGGGACAGTACGAGCAGTACTTC
>.|TRBJ2-1|TRBV2|.
CASSAGRSYNEQFF
TGTGCCAGCAGTGCGGGGAGGTCCTACAATGAGCAGTTCTTC
>.|TRBJ1-2|TRBV5-4|once
CASSRDRGGGYTF
TGTGCCAGCAGTCGGGACCGAGGAGGGGGCTACACCTTC
>.|TRBJ1-3|TRBV5-1|.
CASSLGNSGNTIYF
TGCGCCAGCAGCTTAGGGAACTCTGGAAACACCATATATTTT
>.|TRBJ1-1|TRBV7-8|once
CASSRTRNTEAFF
TGTGCCAGCAGTCGGACTCGGAACACTGAAGCTTTCTTT
>TRBD2|TRBJ2-1|TRBV29-1|.
CSVQTSGTINEQFF
TGCAGCGTACAGACTAGCGGGACGATCAATGAGCAGTTCTTC
>.|TRBJ2-2|TRBV6-2/TRBV6-3|.
CASSSLPPRGTGELFF
TGTGCCAGCAGTTCACTACCGCCTAGAGGCACCGGGGAGCTGTTTTTT
>TRBD1|TRBJ2-7|TRBV7-2|.
CASSLGYWTGEVTTYEQYF
TGTGCCAGCAGCTTGGGATACTGGACAGGGGAGGTTACCACCTACGAGCAGTACTTC
>.|TRBJ2-1|TRBV5-1|.
CASSQPSHNEQFF
TGCGCCAGCAGCCAGCCCAGCCACAATGAGCAGTTCTTC
>.|TRBJ2-2|TRBV7-8|.
CASSLAGTGELFF
TGTGCCAGCAGCTTAGCGGGGACCGGGGAGCTGTTTTTT
>.|TRBJ1-5|TRBV6-5|once
CASRDYSNQPQHF
TGTGCCAGCAGGGACTATAGCAATCAGCCCCAGCATTTT
>.|TRBJ1-5|TRBV5-6|.
CASSPPGDRQPQHF
TGTGCCAGCAGCCCCCCAGGGGATCGGCAGCCCCAGCATTTT
>TRBD2|TRBJ2-7|TRBV7-2|.
CASSSNAGGAYEQYF
TGTGCCAGCAGTTCGAACGCGGGGGGGGCCTACGAGCAGTACTTC
>TRBD1|TRBJ1-6|TRBV5-5|.
CASSSQGASYNSPLHF
TGTGCCAGCAGCTCACAGGGGGCATCCTATAATTCACCCCTCCACTTT
>.|TRBJ1-1|TRBV5-1|.
CASSAVGGVSTEAFF
TGCGCCAGCAGCGCCGTAGGTGGGGTAAGCACTGAAGCTTTCTTT
>TRBD2|TRBJ2-7|TRBV24-1|.
CATQKSAGGDEQYF
TGTGCCACCCAAAAGTCGGCGGGAGGGGACGAGCAGTACTTC
>.|TRBJ2-7|TRBV29-1|.
CSVLGSTGTPFYSYEQYF
TGCAGCGTTCTCGGCAGCACGGGCACTCCATTTTACTCCTACGAGCAGTACTTC